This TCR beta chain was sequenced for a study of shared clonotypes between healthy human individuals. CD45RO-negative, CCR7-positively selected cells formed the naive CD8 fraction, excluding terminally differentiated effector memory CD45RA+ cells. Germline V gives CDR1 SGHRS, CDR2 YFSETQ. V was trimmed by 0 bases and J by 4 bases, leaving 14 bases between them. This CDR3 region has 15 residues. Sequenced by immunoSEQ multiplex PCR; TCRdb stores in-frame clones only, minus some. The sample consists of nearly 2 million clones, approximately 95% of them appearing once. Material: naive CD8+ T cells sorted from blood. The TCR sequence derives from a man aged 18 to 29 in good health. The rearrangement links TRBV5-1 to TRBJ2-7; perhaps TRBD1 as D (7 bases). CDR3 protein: CASSLAQGTEYEQYF. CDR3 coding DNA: TGCGCCAGCAGCTTGGCACAGGGGACTGAGTACGAGCAGTACTTC.